The clone carrying this T cell receptor (beta chain) was counted ten times or more. RNA transcripts served as template for amplifying TCR beta CDR3 sequences. Second-round multiplex PCR followed a first-round RT-PCR using HTBI primers. TCRdb processed the multiplex PCR reads anew with MiXCR; each CDR3 protein has one entry. The data show fewer than 350,000 distinct CDR3 sequences, 17% seen once. These data come from a study of Graves' ophthalmopathy and Graves' hyperthyroidism. For the study at large: Before any treatment, peripheral blood was taken at the initial diagnosis.

The TCR was taken from an adult man with Graves' ophthalmopathy. The specimen sequenced was peripheral blood.

The CDR3 region is CASSFPKVNTEAFF. CDR3 in DNA: TGTGCCAGCAGCTTCCCAAAGGTGAACACTGAAGCTTTCTTT. The V call is TRBV5-5, the J call TRBJ1-1; D is ambiguous. V lost 2 bases and J lost 0, with 8 bases in between. CDR1 SGHKS and CDR2 YYEKEE come from the germline V gene (reference sequence). This CDR3 comprises 14 residues.